This T cell receptor (beta chain) was recorded in a study of T cell repertoires in ileal Crohn's disease. Assay: immunoSEQ multiplex PCR; the TCRdb copy retains only in-frame clones and omits some. The top ten hold roughly a sixth of the sample, which has approximately 4,200 clones, less than 80% seen once. This clone came up a few times. Germline CDR1 reads MNHEY; CDR2 reads SVGAGI. The CDR3 sequence is 16 residues long. The V end lost 0 bases, the J end lost 3 bases, and 13 bases lay between the germline ends. The chain has TRBV6-5 and TRBJ2-3; perhaps TRBD2 as D (7 bases). The sequence derives from an adult with Crohn's disease. Sequencing was carried out using ileal tissue. CDR3 DNA sequence: TGTGCCAGCAGTTACTCGAACGGGGGGCGAACAGATACGCAGTATTTT. It is translated as CASSYSNGGRTDTQYF.